This T cell receptor (beta chain) is from a study of metastatic and nonmetastatic thyroid tumors. Study-wide background: Where malignant and benign thyroid patients were concerned, repertoires were compared across blood and tumor or nodule tissue. Whole-study findings and limits: A significant increase in TCR beta diversity was reportedly seen in malignant thyroid tumors relative to benign nodules, in blood and tumor.

Trimming removed 0 bases from V and 4 bases from J, with 22 bases in between. CDR1 SGHAT and CDR2 FQDESV come from the germline V gene (reference sequence). The CDR3 consists of 19 residues. Patients had received no treatment of any kind before thyroid surgery. Original analysis: A classifier for distant metastasis in papillary thyroid cancer was constructed using CDR3 differences observed across clinicopathological groups. MiXCR reprocessed the PCR reads for TCRdb. TCRdb assigned the V and J calls; the authors' analysis was not used. The sample carries 89,000 or so clones, about 9.1% recorded once. This clone has at least ten counts. Its antigen is still unknown.

This clonotype was sampled from a female donor with papillary thyroid cancer or a benign thyroid nodule (not recorded which). Some clones in this sample may be carry-over from other donors' samples. The rearrangement links TRBV11-1 to TRBJ2-1; D not certain. Sequencing used blood. The CDR3, as DNA: TGTGCCAGCAGCTTAGCCCTCACCGTAGCCCACGTCCGGTACAATGAGCAGTTCTTC. Translated, it gives CASSLALTVAHVRYNEQFF. Full variable domain (remainder filled in from reference TRBV11-1 and TRBJ2-1): EAEVAQSPRYKITEKSQAVAFWCDPISGHATLYWYRQILGQGPELLVQFQDESVVDDSQLPKDRFSAERLKGVDSTLKIQPAELGDSAMYLCASSLALTVAHVRYNEQFFGPGTRLTVL.